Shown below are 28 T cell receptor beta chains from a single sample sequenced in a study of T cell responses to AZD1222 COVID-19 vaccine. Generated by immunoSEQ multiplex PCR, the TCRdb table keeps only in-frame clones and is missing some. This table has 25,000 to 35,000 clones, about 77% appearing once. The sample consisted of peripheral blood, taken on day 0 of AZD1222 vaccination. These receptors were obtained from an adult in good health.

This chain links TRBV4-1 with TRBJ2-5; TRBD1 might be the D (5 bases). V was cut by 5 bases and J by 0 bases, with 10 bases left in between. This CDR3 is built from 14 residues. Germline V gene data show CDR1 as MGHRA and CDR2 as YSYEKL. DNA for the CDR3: TGCGCCAGCAGCAAGCAGGGTTACCAAGAGACCCAGTACTTC. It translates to CASSKQGYQETQYF.

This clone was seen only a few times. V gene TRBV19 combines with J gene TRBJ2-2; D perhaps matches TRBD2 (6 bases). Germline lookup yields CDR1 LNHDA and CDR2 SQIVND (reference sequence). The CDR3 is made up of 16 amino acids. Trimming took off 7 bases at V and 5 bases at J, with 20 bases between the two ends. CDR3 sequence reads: CASTRATGSYTGELFF. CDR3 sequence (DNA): TGTGCCAGTACGAGGGCCACCGGGAGTTATACCGGGGAGCTGTTTTTT.

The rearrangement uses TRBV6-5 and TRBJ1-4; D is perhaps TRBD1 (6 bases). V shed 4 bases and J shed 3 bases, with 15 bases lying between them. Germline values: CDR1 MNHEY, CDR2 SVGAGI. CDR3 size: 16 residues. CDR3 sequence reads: CASSWDTQIANEKLFF. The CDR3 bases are TGTGCCAGCAGTTGGGACACGCAAATCGCTAATGAAAAACTGTTTTTT.

CDR3 DNA sequence: TGTGCCAGCAGTTACCAGGGAACCTCCTACGAGCAGTACTTC. It yields the protein CASSYQGTSYEQYF. The chain recombines TRBV6-5 with TRBJ2-7, with D maybe TRBD1 (5 bases). The ends were cut back, 2 bases at V and 0 bases at J, with 8 bases in the middle. Germline V lookup: CDR1 MNHEY, CDR2 SVGAGI. This CDR3 is 14 amino acids long.

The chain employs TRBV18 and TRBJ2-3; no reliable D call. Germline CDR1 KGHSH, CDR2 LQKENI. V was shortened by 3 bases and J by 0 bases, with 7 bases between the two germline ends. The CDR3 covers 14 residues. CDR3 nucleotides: TGTGCCAGCTCACCCCCTGCTAGCACAGATACGCAGTATTTT. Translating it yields CASSPPASTDTQYF.

CDR3 DNA sequence: TGTGCCAGTAGTATAGAGGTAGCGGATATCAAAAACATTCAGTACTTC. Protein sequence: CASSIEVADIKNIQYF. J is TRBJ2-4 and V is TRBV19; TRBD2 is a possible D gene (6 bases). V lost 0 bases, J lost 3 bases, and 12 bases lay in between. The CDR3 length is 16 residues. CDR1 is LNHDA and CDR2 is SQIVND in the germline V gene (reference sequence). The whole variable domain, remainder taken from reference TRBV19 and TRBJ2-4, is DGGITQSPKYLFRKEGQNVTLSCEQNLNHDAMYWYRQDPGQGLRLIYYSQIVNDFQKGDIAEGYSVSREKKESFPLTVTSAQKNPTAFYLCASSIEVADIKNIQYFGAGTRLSVL.

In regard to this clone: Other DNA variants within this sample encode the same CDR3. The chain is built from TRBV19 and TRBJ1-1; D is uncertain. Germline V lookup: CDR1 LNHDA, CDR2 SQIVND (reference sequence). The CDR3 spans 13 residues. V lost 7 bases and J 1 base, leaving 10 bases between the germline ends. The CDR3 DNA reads TGTGCCAGTACCCTCGGTGGGAACACTGAAGCTTTCTTT. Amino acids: CASTLGGNTEAFF.

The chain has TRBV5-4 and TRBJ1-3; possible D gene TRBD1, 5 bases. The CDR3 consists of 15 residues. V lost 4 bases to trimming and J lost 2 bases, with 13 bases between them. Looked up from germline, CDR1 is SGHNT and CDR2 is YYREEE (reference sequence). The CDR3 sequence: CASSQLQGPGNTIYF. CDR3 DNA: TGTGCCAGCAGCCAACTCCAGGGTCCTGGAAACACCATATATTTT.

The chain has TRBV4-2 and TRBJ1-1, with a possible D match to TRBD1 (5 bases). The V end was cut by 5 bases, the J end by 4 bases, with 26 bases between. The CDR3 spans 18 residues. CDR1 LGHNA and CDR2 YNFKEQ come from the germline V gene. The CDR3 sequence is CASSDSQGRLLGGTEAFF. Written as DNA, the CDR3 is TGTGCCAGCAGCGACTCCCAGGGCCGTCTCTTGGGAGGCACTGAAGCTTTCTTT.

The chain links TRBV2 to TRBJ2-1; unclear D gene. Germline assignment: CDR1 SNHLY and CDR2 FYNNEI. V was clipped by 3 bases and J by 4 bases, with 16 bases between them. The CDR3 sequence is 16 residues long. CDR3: CASSDISEYWYNEQFF. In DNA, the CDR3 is TGTGCCAGCAGTGATATTTCAGAATATTGGTACAATGAGCAGTTCTTC.

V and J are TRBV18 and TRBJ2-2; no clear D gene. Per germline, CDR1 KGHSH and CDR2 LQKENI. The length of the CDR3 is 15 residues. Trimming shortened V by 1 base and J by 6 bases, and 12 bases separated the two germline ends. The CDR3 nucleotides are TGTGCCAGCTCACCACGTCAGGTTAGGGCCGGGGAGCTGTTTTTT. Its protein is CASSPRQVRAGELFF.

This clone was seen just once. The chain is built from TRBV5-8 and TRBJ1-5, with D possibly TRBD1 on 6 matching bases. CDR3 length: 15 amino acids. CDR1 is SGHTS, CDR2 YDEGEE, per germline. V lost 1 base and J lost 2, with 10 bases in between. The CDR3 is CASSLLQGGNQPQHF. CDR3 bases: TGTGCCAGCAGCTTGTTACAGGGCGGCAATCAGCCCCAGCATTTT. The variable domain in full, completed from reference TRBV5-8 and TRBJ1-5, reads EAGVTQSPTHLIKTRGQQATLRCSPISGHTSVYWYQQALGLGLQFLLWYDEGEERNRGNFPPRFSGRQFPNYSSELNVNALELEDSALYLCASSLLQGGNQPQHFGDGTRLSIL.

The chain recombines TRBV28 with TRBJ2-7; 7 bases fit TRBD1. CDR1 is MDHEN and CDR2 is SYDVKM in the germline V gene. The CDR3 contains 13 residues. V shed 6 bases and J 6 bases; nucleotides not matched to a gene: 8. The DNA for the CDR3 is TGTGCCAGCAGAAGAACAGGGGTCGCCGAGCAGTACGTC. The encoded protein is CASRRTGVAEQYV.

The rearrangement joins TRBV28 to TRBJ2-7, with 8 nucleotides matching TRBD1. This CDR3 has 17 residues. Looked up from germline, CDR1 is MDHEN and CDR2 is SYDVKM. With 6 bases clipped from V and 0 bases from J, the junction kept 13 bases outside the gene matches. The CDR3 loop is CASSPSPGRGRSYEQYV. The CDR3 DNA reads TGTGCCAGCAGCCCCTCCCCCGGCAGGGGGCGCTCCTACGAGCAGTACGTC.

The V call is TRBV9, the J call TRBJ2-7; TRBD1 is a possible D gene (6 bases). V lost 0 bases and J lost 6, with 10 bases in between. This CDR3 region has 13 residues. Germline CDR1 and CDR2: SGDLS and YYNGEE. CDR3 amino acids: CASSVEPDSEQYV. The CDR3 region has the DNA TGTGCCAGCAGCGTAGAGCCGGACAGCGAGCAGTACGTC.

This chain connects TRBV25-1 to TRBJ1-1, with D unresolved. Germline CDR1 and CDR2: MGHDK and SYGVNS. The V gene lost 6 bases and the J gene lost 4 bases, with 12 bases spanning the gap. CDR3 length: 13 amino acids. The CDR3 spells CASRGPSSTEAFF. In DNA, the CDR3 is TGTGCCAGCAGAGGCCCTTCGAGCACTGAAGCTTTCTTT. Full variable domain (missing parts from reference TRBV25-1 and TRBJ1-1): EADIYQTPRYLVIGTGKKITLECSQTMGHDKMYWYQQDPGMELHLIHYSYGVNSTEKGDLSSESTVSRIRTEHFPLTLESARPSHTSQYLCASRGPSSTEAFFGQGTRLTVV.

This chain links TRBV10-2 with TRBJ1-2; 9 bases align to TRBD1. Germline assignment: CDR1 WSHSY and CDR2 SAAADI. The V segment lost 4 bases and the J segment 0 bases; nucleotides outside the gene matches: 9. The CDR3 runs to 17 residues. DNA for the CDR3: TGCGCCAGCAGTGTTAGGACAGGGGACGTAACTAACTATGGCTACACCTTC. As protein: CASSVRTGDVTNYGYTF.

CDR3 region: CASSPNRDYDSPLHF. The CDR3 nucleotides read TGTGCCAGCTCACCAAACAGGGACTACGATTCACCCCTCCACTTT. The rearrangement uses TRBV18 and TRBJ1-6, with D tentatively TRBD1 (6 bases). The V gene lost 2 bases and the J gene lost 8 bases, with 13 bases spanning the gap. Germline V gene data show CDR1 as KGHSH and CDR2 as LQKENI. This CDR3 comprises 15 residues.

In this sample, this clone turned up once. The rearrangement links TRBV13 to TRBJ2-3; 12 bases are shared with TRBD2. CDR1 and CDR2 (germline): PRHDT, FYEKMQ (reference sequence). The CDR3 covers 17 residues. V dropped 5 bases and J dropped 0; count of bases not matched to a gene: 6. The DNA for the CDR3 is TGTGCCAGCAGCACCTCCCTAGCGGGAGGGAGCACAGATACGCAGTATTTT. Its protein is CASSTSLAGGSTDTQYF. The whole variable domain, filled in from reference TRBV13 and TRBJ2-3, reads AAGVIQSPRHLIKEKRETATLKCYPIPRHDTVYWYQQGPGQDPQFLISFYEKMQSDKGSIPDRFSAQQFSDYHSELNMSSLELGDSALYFCASSTSLAGGSTDTQYFGPGTRLTVL.

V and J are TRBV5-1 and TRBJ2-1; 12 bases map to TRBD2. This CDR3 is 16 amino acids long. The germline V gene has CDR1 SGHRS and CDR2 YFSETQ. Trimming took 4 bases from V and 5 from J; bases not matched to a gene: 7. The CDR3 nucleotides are TGCGCCAGCAGCCAACGGTCTAGCGGGAGGGACAATGAGCAGTTCTTC. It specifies CASSQRSSGRDNEQFF.

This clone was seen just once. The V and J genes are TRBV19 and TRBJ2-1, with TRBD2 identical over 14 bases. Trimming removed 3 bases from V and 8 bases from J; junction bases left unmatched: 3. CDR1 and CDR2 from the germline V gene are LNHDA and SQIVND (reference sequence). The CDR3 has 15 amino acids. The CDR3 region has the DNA TGTGCCAGTAGTATCGGGACTAGCGGGGGCGATGAGCAGTTCTTC. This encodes CASSIGTSGGDEQFF.

CDR3 sequence reads: CASIDQGIAEAFF. CDR3 in DNA: TGTGCCAGCATCGATCAGGGGATCGCTGAAGCTTTCTTT. This chain joins TRBV6-5 and TRBJ1-1; possibly TRBD1 for D (6 bases). V lost 7 bases and J lost 6, with 15 bases in between. The CDR3 covers 13 residues. Germline CDR1 MNHEY, CDR2 SVGAGI.

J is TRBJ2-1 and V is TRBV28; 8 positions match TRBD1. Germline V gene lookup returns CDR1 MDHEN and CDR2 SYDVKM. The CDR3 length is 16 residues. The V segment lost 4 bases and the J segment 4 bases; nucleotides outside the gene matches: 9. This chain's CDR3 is CASSSPGQGKYNEQFF. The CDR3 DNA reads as TGTGCCAGCAGTTCCCCCGGACAGGGAAAATACAATGAGCAGTTCTTC.

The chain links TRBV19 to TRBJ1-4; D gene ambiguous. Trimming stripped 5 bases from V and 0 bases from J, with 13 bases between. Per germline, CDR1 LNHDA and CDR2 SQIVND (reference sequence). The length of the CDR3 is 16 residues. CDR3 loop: CASSPYAIATNEKLFF. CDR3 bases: TGTGCCAGTAGTCCTTACGCCATAGCAACTAATGAAAAACTGTTTTTT.

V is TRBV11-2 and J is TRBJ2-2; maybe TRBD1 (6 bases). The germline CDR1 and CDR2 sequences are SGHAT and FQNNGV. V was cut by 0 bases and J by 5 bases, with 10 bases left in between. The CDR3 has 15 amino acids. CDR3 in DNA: TGTGCCAGCAGCTTAGAGGGGGCACGTACCGGGGAGCTGTTTTTT. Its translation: CASSLEGARTGELFF. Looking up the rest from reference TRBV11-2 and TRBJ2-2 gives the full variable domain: EAGVAQSPRYKIIEKRQSVAFWCNPISGHATLYWYQQILGQGPKLLIQFQNNGVVDDSQLPKDRFSAERLKGVDSTLKIQPAKLEDSAVYLCASSLEGARTGELFFGEGSRLTVL.

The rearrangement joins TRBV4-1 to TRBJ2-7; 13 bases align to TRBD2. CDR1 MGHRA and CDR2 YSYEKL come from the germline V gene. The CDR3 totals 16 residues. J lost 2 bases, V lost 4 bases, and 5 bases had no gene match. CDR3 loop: CASSPGLAGVAYEQYF. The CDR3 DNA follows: TGCGCCAGCAGCCCCGGACTAGCGGGGGTAGCCTACGAGCAGTACTTC.

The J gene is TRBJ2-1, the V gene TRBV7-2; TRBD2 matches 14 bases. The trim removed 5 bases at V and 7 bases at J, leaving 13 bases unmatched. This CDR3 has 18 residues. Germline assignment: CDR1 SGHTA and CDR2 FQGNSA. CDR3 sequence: CASSPGRTSGRNKNEQFF. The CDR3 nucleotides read TGTGCCAGCAGCCCAGGGCGGACTAGCGGGAGGAATAAGAATGAGCAGTTCTTC.

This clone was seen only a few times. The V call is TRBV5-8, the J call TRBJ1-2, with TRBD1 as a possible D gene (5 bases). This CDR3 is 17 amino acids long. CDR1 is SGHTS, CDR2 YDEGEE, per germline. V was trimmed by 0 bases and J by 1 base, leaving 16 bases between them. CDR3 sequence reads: CASSLVYRGEDNYGYTF. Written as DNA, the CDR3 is TGTGCCAGCAGCTTGGTTTATCGGGGGGAAGATAACTATGGCTACACCTTC.